This passage covers 3 T cell receptor beta chains from one sample sequenced in a study of blood T cell repertoires in COVID-19. Only in-frame clones appear in the TCRdb table, and some are missing; sequencing was by immunoSEQ multiplex PCR. The sample records 200,000 to 250,000 clones, roughly 80% being singletons. The sample comprised peripheral blood. The receptors come from a woman younger than 35 with acute or convalescent COVID-19.

This chain uses TRBV25-1 with TRBJ2-5; 8 nucleotides agree with TRBD1. Germline CDR1 and CDR2: MGHDK and SYGVNS. The trim removed 5 bases at V and 2 bases at J, leaving 4 bases unmatched. There are 14 residues in the CDR3. The CDR3 bases are TGTGCCAGCAGTCTGGACAGGGAACAAGAGACCCAGTACTTC. Its translation is CASSLDREQETQYF.

The chain uses TRBV27 and TRBJ2-7; the match to TRBD2 covers 13 bases. With 5 bases clipped from V and 7 bases from J, the junction kept 8 bases outside the gene matches. There are 15 residues in the CDR3. CDR1 MNHEY and CDR2 SMNVEV come from the germline V gene (reference sequence). The CDR3 bases are TGTGCCAGCAGTGCCGGGACTAGCGGGGAGCGGGAGCAGTACTTC. Protein: CASSAGTSGEREQYF.

CDR3 protein: CSVEDGGGYYEQYF. The CDR3 DNA sequence: TGCAGCGTTGAGGATGGGGGAGGGTACTACGAGCAGTACTTC. V and J are TRBV29-1 and TRBJ2-7; TRBD2 matches 7 bases. After removal of 3 bases from V and 3 bases from J, the junction contained 8 bases not matched to a gene. From germline, CDR1 is SQVTM and CDR2 ANQGSEA. The CDR3 runs to 14 residues.